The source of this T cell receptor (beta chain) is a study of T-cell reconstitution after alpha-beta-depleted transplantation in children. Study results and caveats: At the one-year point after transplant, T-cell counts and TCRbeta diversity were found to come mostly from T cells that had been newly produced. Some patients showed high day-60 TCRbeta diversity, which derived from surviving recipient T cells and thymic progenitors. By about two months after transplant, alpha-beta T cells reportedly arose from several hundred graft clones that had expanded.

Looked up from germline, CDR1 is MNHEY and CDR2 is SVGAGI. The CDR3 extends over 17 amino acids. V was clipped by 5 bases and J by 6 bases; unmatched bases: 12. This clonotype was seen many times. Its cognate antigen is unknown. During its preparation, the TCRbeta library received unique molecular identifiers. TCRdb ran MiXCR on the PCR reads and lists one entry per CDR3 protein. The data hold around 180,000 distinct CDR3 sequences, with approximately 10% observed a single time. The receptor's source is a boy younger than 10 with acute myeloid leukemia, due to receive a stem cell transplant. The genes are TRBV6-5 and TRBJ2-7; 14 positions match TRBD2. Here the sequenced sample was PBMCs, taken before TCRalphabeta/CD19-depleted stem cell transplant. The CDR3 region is CASSRGAGTSGSTEQYF. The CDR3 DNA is TGTGCCAGCAGTAGGGGGGCCGGGACTAGCGGGAGTACCGAGCAGTACTTC.